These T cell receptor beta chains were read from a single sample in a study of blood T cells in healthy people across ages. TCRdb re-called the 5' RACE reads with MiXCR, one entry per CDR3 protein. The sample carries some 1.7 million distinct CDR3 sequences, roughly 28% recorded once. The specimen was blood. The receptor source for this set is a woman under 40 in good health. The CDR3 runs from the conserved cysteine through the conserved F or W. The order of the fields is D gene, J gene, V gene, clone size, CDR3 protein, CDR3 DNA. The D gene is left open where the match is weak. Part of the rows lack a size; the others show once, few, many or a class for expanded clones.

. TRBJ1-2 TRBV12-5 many CASGLATQGYYGYTF TGTGCTAGTGGTTTGGCAACACAGGGCTACTATGGCTACACCTTC
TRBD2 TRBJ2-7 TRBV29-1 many CSVSETSGNEQYF TGCAGCGTTTCTGAGACTAGCGGGAACGAGCAGTACTTC
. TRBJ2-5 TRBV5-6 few CASSLEGRARGETQYF TGTGCCAGCAGCTTGGAGGGGCGGGCTAGGGGCGAGACCCAGTACTTC
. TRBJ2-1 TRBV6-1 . CASSEGEGEPSWRVALDEQFF TGTGCCAGCAGTGAAGGAGAGGGGGAGCCCAGTTGGAGGGTCGCCCTGGATGAGCAGTTCTTC
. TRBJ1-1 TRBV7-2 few CASRAPRRGNTEAFF TGTGCCAGCCGTGCTCCCCGGAGAGGTAACACTGAAGCTTTCTTT
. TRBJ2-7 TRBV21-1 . CASSKFTDPAYEQYF TGTGCCAGCAGCAAATTTACGGACCCCGCCTACGAGCAGTACTTC
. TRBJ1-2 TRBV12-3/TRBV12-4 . CASSIRGGHGYTF TGTGCCAGCAGCATTAGGGGGGGACATGGCTACACCTTC
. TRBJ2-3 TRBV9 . CASSVAGVLTDTQYF TGTGCCAGCAGCGTAGCGGGAGTATTAACAGATACGCAGTATTTT
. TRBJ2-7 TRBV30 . CAWSVTGKSYEQYF TGTGCCTGGAGTGTGACGGGAAAAAGCTACGAGCAGTACTTC
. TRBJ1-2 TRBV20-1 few CSTSLLRGPVKGGYTF TGCAGTACTAGCCTTTTAAGAGGGCCGGTAAAGGGTGGCTACACCTTC
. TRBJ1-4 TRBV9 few CASSEARGENEKLFF TGTGCCAGCAGCGAGGCCCGAGGGGAGAATGAAAAACTGTTTTTT
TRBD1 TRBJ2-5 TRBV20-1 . CSARDLGQGRQEIQYF TGCAGTGCTAGAGATCTGGGACAGGGGCGTCAAGAGATCCAGTACTTC
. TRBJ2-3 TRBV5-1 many CASRSDSSSDTQYF TGCGCCAGTCGGTCGGATTCCTCCTCAGATACGCAGTATTTT
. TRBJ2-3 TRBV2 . CACRLQGTQYF TGTGCCTGCAGGCTGCAGGGTACGCAGTATTTT
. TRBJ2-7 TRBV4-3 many CASSQFGGPYEQYF TGCGCCAGCAGCCAGTTCGGCGGGCCTTACGAGCAGTACTTC
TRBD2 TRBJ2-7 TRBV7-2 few CASSSSAGAVTYEQYF TGTGCCAGCAGCTCGTCAGCGGGGGCAGTAACCTACGAGCAGTACTTC
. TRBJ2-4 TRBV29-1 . CSVGIVGEQYF TGCAGCGTTGGAATCGTGGGAGAGCAGTACTTC
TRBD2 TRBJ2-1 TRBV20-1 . CSAQSPPGAGHEQFF TGCAGTGCTCAATCACCCCCGGGAGCGGGGCATGAGCAGTTCTTC